This T cell receptor (beta chain) was documented in a study of cytomegalovirus exposure and HLA in healthy donors. Some clones are missing from TCRdb's copy, which holds only in-frame ones; the method was immunoSEQ multiplex PCR. The sample lists 150,000 to 200,000 clones; around nine tenths were seen once. As regards this clone: Its antigen is undetermined.

Germline V CDR1 and CDR2: SGHTA, FQGTGA. The CDR3 length is 16 residues. Unmatched junction bases numbered 6, after V lost 6 bases and J lost 3 bases. The donors formed part of the 120-subject validation cohort, distinct from the roughly 700-subject first cohort. General study findings and limits: Through in vitro validation, a few CMV-associated chains were shown to be specific for CMV antigens. Altogether, 160 or so TCR beta chains were recorded as cytomegalovirus-associated.

This chain uses TRBV7-3 with TRBJ2-1; TRBD2 aligns across 12 bases. The sequence came from a woman aged 18-30 years in good health and CMV-seronegative. What was sequenced was PBMCs. In nucleotides, the CDR3 is TGTGCCAGCAGTTCACGACTAGCGGGGGACTACAATGAGCAGTTCTTC. Translated, it gives CASSSRLAGDYNEQFF.